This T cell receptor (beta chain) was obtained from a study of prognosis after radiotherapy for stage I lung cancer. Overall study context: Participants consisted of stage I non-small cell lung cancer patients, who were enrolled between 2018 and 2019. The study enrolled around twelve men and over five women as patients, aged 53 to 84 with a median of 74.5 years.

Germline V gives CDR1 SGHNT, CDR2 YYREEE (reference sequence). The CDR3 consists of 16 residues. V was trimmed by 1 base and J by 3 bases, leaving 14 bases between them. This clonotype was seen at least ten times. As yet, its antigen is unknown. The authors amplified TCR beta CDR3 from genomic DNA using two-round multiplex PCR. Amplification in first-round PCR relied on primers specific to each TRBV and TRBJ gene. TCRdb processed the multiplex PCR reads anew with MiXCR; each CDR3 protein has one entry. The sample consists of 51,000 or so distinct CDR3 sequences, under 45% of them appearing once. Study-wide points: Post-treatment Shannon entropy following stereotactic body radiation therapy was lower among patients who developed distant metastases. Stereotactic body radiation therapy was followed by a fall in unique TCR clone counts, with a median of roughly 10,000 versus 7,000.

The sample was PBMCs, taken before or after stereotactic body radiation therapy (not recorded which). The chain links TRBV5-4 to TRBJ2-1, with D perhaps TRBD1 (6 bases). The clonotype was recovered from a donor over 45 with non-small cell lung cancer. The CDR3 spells CASSLNQDRVYNEQFF. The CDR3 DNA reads TGTGCCAGCAGCTTGAACCAGGACAGAGTCTACAATGAGCAGTTCTTC.